Detailed here is one T cell receptor (beta chain). This table comes from immunoSEQ multiplex PCR, and its TCRdb copy is limited to in-frame clones, with some not included. The sample has around 150,000 clones, around four fifths seen once. Symptom resolution, clearance, or two negative PCRs marked donors in Cohort 3 as recovered. The source of the sample is a study of blood T cell repertoires in COVID-19. The germline V and J ends were trimmed by 7 bases and 0 bases, with 14 bases remaining between them. The CDR3 covers 15 residues. Germline lookup yields CDR1 MNHEY and CDR2 SVGAGI. Input material: PBMCs or T cells enriched from blood (not recorded which). The chain joins TRBV6-5 to TRBJ2-3, with D possibly TRBD2 on 5 matching bases. The TCR was taken from a woman in her sixties who had recovered from COVID-19. The CDR3 DNA sequence: TGTGCCAGCACCATAAGCGGTGCTAGCACAGATACGCAGTATTTT. As protein: CASTISGASTDTQYF.